Following are 29 T cell receptor beta chains from one sample sequenced in a study of metastatic and nonmetastatic thyroid tumors. Thyroid surgery was preceded by no treatment in any patient. Through MiXCR, TCRdb re-clonotyped the PCR reads. The sample shows roughly 45,000 clones, under 4% of them seen only once. Sequenced sample: blood. Receptors originate from a female donor with papillary thyroid cancer or a benign thyroid nodule (not recorded which). Some clones in this sample may be carry-over from other donors' samples.

This clone turned up a few times. This chain joins TRBV6-1 and TRBJ2-2; the D gene is possibly TRBD2 (6 bases). Trimming shortened V by 6 bases and J by 5 bases, and 22 bases separated the two germline ends. The CDR3 length is 17 residues. CDR1 is MNHNS and CDR2 is SASEGT in the germline V gene. DNA of the CDR3: TGTGCCAGCAGCTCTACCCGGAGGGCTGGGGGAACCGGGGAGCTGTTTTTT. It translates to CASSSTRRAGGTGELFF.

This clone came up many times. The chain employs TRBV6-1 and TRBJ1-2, with TRBD1 identical over 10 bases. The germline V gene has CDR1 MNHNS and CDR2 SASEGT. CDR3 length: 15 residues. Trimming cost V 7 bases and J 5 bases; bases outside gene matches: 10. The CDR3 region is CASKPGQGEGYGYTF. In DNA form, the CDR3 reads TGTGCCAGCAAACCAGGACAGGGGGAAGGGTATGGCTACACCTTC.

This clone has just a few counts. This chain joins TRBV7-2 and TRBJ2-7, with 9 positions matching TRBD1. V lost 5 bases and J lost 5; bases outside the gene matches: 4. There are 13 residues in the CDR3. Germline lookup yields CDR1 SGHTA and CDR2 FQGNSA. The CDR3 here is CASSRDRVHEQYF. The CDR3 nucleotides are TGTGCCAGCAGCAGGGACAGGGTACACGAGCAGTACTTC.

DNA of the CDR3: TGTGCCAGCAGTTTCTTCCCGGGACTAGTAATGCCTGAGCAGTTCTTC. Protein: CASSFFPGLVMPEQFF. J is TRBJ2-1 and V is TRBV28; 8 nucleotides match TRBD2. Germline V gene data show CDR1 as MDHEN and CDR2 as SYDVKM. V trimming: 3 bases; J trimming: 9 bases; junction bases outside the gene matches: 13. This CDR3 is built from 16 residues.

The gene calls are TRBV19 and TRBJ1-1, with D possibly TRBD1 on 5 matching bases. V lost 9 bases and J 8 bases, leaving 22 bases between the germline ends. There are 14 residues in the CDR3. Germline CDR1 LNHDA, CDR2 SQIVND (reference sequence). The DNA for the CDR3 is TGTGCCAGCAGAGTAGACGGGGCCAAGGTGGAAGCTTTCTTT. Protein product: CASRVDGAKVEAFF.

The chain joins TRBV12-5 to TRBJ1-1; D might be TRBD1 (5 bases). Trimming took 2 bases from V and 10 from J, leaving 11 bases between them. The CDR3 has 12 residues. Per the germline V gene, CDR1 is LGHNT and CDR2 is FRNRAP. The CDR3 region is CASGLSLTGAFF. CDR3 nucleotides: TGTGCTAGTGGTTTGTCTCTTACAGGAGCTTTCTTT.

This clone was observed many times. The chain couples TRBV11-3 to TRBJ2-7; TRBD2 is a possible D gene (6 bases). V gave up 3 bases and J gave up 1 base, with 10 bases separating them. Germline V gives CDR1 SGHNT, CDR2 YENEEA. The CDR3 totals 14 residues. This chain's CDR3 is CASSFSGPSYEQYF. In DNA form, the CDR3 reads TGTGCCAGCAGCTTTAGCGGACCGTCCTACGAGCAGTACTTC. Looking up the rest from reference TRBV11-3 and TRBJ2-7 gives the full variable domain: EAGVVQSPRYKIIEKKQPVAFWCNPISGHNTLYWYLQNLGQGPELLIRYENEEAVDDSQLPKDRFSAERLKGVDSTLKIQPAELGDSAVYLCASSFSGPSYEQYFGPGTRLTVT.

This clone was recorded at least ten times. The CDR3 DNA is TGCAGCGTACAGACGGGACGGGGGGTTCCGTTCTTC. It is translated as CSVQTGRGVPFF. V is TRBV29-1 and J is TRBJ2-1; 7 bases agree with TRBD2. Germline V CDR1 and CDR2: SQVTM, ANQGSEA. V lost 6 bases and J lost 15; bases outside the gene matches: 14. This CDR3 comprises 12 residues.

The chain joins TRBV6-6 to TRBJ2-1; D gene uncertain. The V gene's germline CDR1 is MNHNY and CDR2 SVGAGI (reference sequence). CDR3 length: 14 residues. Trimming took off 0 bases at V and 6 bases at J, with 9 bases between the two ends. The CDR3: CASSYSNVANEQFF. The DNA for the CDR3 is TGTGCCAGCAGTTACTCGAACGTTGCCAATGAGCAGTTCTTC.

At least ten counts were recorded for this clone. The chain employs TRBV15 and TRBJ2-1; 11 bases are a match to TRBD2. The trim removed 3 bases at V and 5 bases at J, leaving 0 bases unmatched. Germline V gene data show CDR1 as LNHNV and CDR2 as YYDKDF (reference sequence). The CDR3 sequence is 14 residues long. CDR3 sequence reads: CATSRGLADNEQFF. As DNA, the CDR3 is TGTGCCACCAGCAGGGGACTAGCGGACAATGAGCAGTTCTTC. Variable domain in full (rest from reference TRBV15 and TRBJ2-1): DAMVIQNPRYQVTQFGKPVTLSCSQTLNHNVMYWYQQKSSQAPKLLFHYYDKDFNNEADTPDNFQSRRPNTSFCFLDIRSPGLGDTAMYLCATSRGLADNEQFFGPGTRLTVL.

V and J are TRBV20-1 and TRBJ2-1, with TRBD2 matching 10 bases. J gave up 9 bases and V 4 bases, and 6 bases lay outside the gene matches. The germline CDR1 and CDR2 sequences are DFQATT and SNEGSKA (reference sequence). The CDR3 is made up of 13 amino acids. The CDR3 here is CSATPTSGVEQFF. CDR3 nucleotide sequence: TGCAGTGCTACCCCCACTAGCGGGGTTGAGCAGTTCTTC.

This clone was observed at least ten times. The chain has TRBV10-2 and TRBJ2-7, with 9 bases fitting TRBD2. With 0 bases clipped from V and 6 bases from J, the junction kept 18 bases outside the gene matches. The CDR3 is made up of 19 amino acids. Germline CDR1 and CDR2: WSHSY and SAAADI. The CDR3 nucleotides read TGCGCCAGCAGTGAGTCTACGACCTGGTTGTCAGCGGGAGGATTCGAGCAGTACTTC. Its translation: CASSESTTWLSAGGFEQYF.

The sample holds many counts of this clone. Other DNA sequences in this specimen translate into the identical CDR3. The rearrangement joins TRBV5-1 to TRBJ2-2, with 10 nucleotides matching TRBD2. V lost 6 bases and J lost 2; bases outside the gene matches: 4. The germline V gene has CDR1 SGHRS and CDR2 YFSETQ. The CDR3 runs 15 residues. CDR3 sequence reads: CASKILAGNTGELFF. The CDR3 nucleotides are TGCGCCAGCAAGATACTAGCGGGAAACACCGGGGAGCTGTTTTTT.

This clone was seen ten or more times. This chain connects TRBV6-1 to TRBJ2-1; 11 bases line up with TRBD2. This CDR3 has 15 residues. With 1 base clipped from V and 4 bases from J, the junction kept 0 bases outside the gene matches. Per germline, CDR1 MNHNS and CDR2 SASEGT. The CDR3 region has the DNA TGTGCCAGCAGTGAAGTAGCGGGGGGGTACAATGAGCAGTTCTTC. Amino acid sequence: CASSEVAGGYNEQFF.

This clone was recorded a few times. A much larger clone lies one base from this, so it may be a read error. The rearrangement uses TRBV6-1 and TRBJ2-7; 9 nucleotides agree with TRBD2. V lost 6 bases and J lost 5; bases outside the gene matches: 11. The CDR3 is 15 amino acids. The germline gives CDR1 MNHNS, CDR2 SASEGT. CDR3 protein: CASRPNAGGPNEQYF. The CDR3 DNA reads TGTGCCAGCAGGCCTAATGCGGGAGGGCCCAACGAGCAGTACTTC.

This clone was seen repeatedly, ten times or more. The rearrangement uses TRBV6-2 or TRBV6-3 and TRBJ1-1; D gene unclear. Trimming took 8 bases from V and 3 from J, leaving 16 bases between them. Germline V lookup: CDR1 MNHEY, CDR2 SVGEGT. CDR3 length equals 14 residues. CDR3 sequence (DNA): TGTGCCAGCTATTCTGTCTCAAGCTACACTGAAGCTTTCTTT. This gives the protein CASYSVSSYTEAFF.

In its sample, this clone was seen many times. The V and J genes are TRBV6-1 and TRBJ2-7, with D tentatively TRBD2 (5 bases). The germline CDR1 and CDR2 sequences are MNHNS and SASEGT. V lost 4 bases to trimming and J lost 2 bases, with 15 bases between them. This CDR3 is built from 15 residues. The CDR3 region is CASSAGISMPYEQYF. In nucleotides, the CDR3 is TGTGCCAGCAGTGCGGGGATCTCCATGCCCTACGAGCAGTACTTC.

This clone appeared many times. The chain recombines TRBV19 with TRBJ1-2; 7 bases line up with TRBD1. The CDR3 contains 17 residues. Trimming removed 4 bases from V and 4 bases from J; junction bases left unmatched: 15. CDR1 LNHDA and CDR2 SQIVND come from the germline V gene (reference sequence). CDR3 amino acids: CASSKPSGGTETYGYTF. The CDR3 DNA is TGTGCCAGTAGTAAACCCTCAGGCGGGACAGAAACCTATGGCTACACCTTC.

This clone was detected only a few times. This chain joins TRBV6-1 and TRBJ1-5, with D unclear. The CDR3 consists of 14 residues. The V end lost 3 bases, the J end lost 8 bases, and 14 bases lay between the germline ends. Germline assignment: CDR1 MNHNS and CDR2 SASEGT. CDR3 bases: TGTGCCAGCAGTGAGGAAGGATCCGTGGAGCCCCAGCATTTT. Encoded protein: CASSEEGSVEPQHF.

The CDR3 region is CASSDSGTYNEQFF. The CDR3 region has the DNA TGTGCCAGCTCAGACTCCGGGACTTACAATGAGCAGTTCTTC. V is TRBV6-2 or TRBV6-3 and J is TRBJ2-1; perhaps TRBD2 as D (6 bases). Trimming pared 8 bases from V and 4 bases from J, leaving 15 bases between. Germline CDR1 and CDR2: MNHEY and SVGEGT. The CDR3 runs to 14 residues.

In this sample, this clone turned up many times. The genes are TRBV12-3 or TRBV12-4 and TRBJ2-5, with unresolved D. This CDR3 comprises 13 residues. V lost 0 bases, J lost 5 bases, and 7 bases lay in between. The CDR3 DNA reads TGTGCCAGCAGTTTAGCGCACGGGGAGACCCAGTACTTC. Translated, it gives CASSLAHGETQYF.

This clone has ten or more counts. Other DNA sequences in this specimen translate into the identical CDR3. The chain is built from TRBV28 and TRBJ2-7; 7 bases line up with TRBD2. There are 13 residues in the CDR3. Germline V lookup: CDR1 MDHEN, CDR2 SYDVKM. Unmatched junction bases numbered 2, after V lost 3 bases and J lost 3 bases. The chain's CDR3 is CASSFRGVYEQYF. The CDR3 coding sequence is TGTGCCAGCAGTTTCCGGGGGGTCTACGAGCAGTACTTC.

This clone came up many times. The chain joins TRBV3-1 to TRBJ2-3; TRBD1 matches at 9 bases. In germline, CDR1 is LGHDT, CDR2 YNNKEL (reference sequence). This CDR3 comprises 15 residues. V lost 1 base to trimming and J lost 2 bases; unmatched junction nucleotides: 1. Here the CDR3 DNA reads TGTGCCAGCAGCCAAGGACAGGGGGACACAGATACGCAGTATTTT. Amino acids: CASSQGQGDTDTQYF.

The rearrangement links TRBV5-1 to TRBJ2-7; TRBD1 aligns across 10 bases. Trimming removed 4 bases from V and 6 bases from J; junction bases left unmatched: 7. The CDR3 runs 14 residues. The germline V gene has CDR1 SGHRS and CDR2 YFSETQ. The CDR3 DNA reads TGCGCCAGCAGCGGGACCGGGACAGGGGCCGAGCAGTACTTC. It translates to CASSGTGTGAEQYF.

The sample holds a few counts of this clone. This chain joins TRBV6-1 and TRBJ2-7; D call uncertain. Germline V gives CDR1 MNHNS, CDR2 SASEGT. CDR3 length equals 13 residues. The V end was cut by 7 bases, the J end by 5 bases, with 15 bases between. CDR3 loop: CASTRTPVHEQYF. The CDR3 region has the DNA TGTGCCAGCACGAGAACCCCGGTCCACGAGCAGTACTTC.

The table lists this clone with a few counts. This sequence joins TRBV6-5 and TRBJ1-6; 8 positions match TRBD1. In germline, CDR1 is MNHEY, CDR2 SVGAGI. V trimming: 4 bases; J trimming: 10 bases; junction bases outside the gene matches: 6. This CDR3 has 14 residues. The CDR3 here is CASSSDRGLSPLHF. In DNA, the CDR3 is TGTGCCAGCAGTTCTGACAGGGGCCTATCACCCCTCCACTTT.

The chain combines TRBV5-4 with TRBJ2-3; 7 bases line up with TRBD2. This CDR3 has 14 amino acids. From germline, CDR1 is SGHNT and CDR2 YYREEE (reference sequence). Losses at the gene ends were 1 base for V and 6 bases for J; bases not matched to a gene: 5. The CDR3 loop reads CASSLSGGGDTQYF. The CDR3 DNA reads TGTGCCAGCAGCTTGTCCGGGGGAGGGGATACGCAGTATTTT.

This clone was picked up a small number of times. V gene TRBV28 combines with J gene TRBJ1-2; tentatively, D is TRBD1 (6 bases). CDR3 size: 13 residues. Germline V gene data show CDR1 as MDHEN and CDR2 as SYDVKM. V was pared by 5 bases and J by 7 bases, with 14 bases between. The CDR3 DNA is TGTGCCAGCAGTCCCGGGAGGGGGGGTGGCTACACCTTC. As protein: CASSPGRGGGYTF.

A few counts support this clone. The chain combines TRBV12-3 or TRBV12-4 with TRBJ2-3, with D perhaps TRBD2 (6 bases). CDR3 length: 16 residues. Between the trimmed V and J ends, which lost 4 bases and 8 bases, there was a span of 22 bases. The CDR3, as DNA: TGTGCCAGCAGTTCTCCCGGTTCGGCGGGATTGGGTACGCAGTATTTT. This codes for CASSSPGSAGLGTQYF.